These 16 T cell receptor beta chains share one sample of origin, sequenced in a study of PD-1 blockade in mismatch repair-deficient tumors. The data were produced by immunoSEQ multiplex PCR, yet TCRdb's version contains in-frame clones alone and is incomplete. The repertoire includes about 14,000 clones, around 83% of them detected once, and about 1.7% sits in the top ten. The sample was PBMCs, taken around 15 weeks after starting pembrolizumab. The source is an adult with mismatch repair-deficient cancer.

This sequence joins TRBV10-3 and TRBJ2-5; D gene uncertain. This CDR3 spans 14 amino acids. The germline V and J ends were trimmed by 0 bases and 2 bases, with 7 bases remaining between them. Germline CDR1 is ENHRY and CDR2 is SYGVKD. The CDR3 DNA follows: TGTGCCATCAGTGAGTCGGCTGGTCAAGAGACCCAGTACTTC. It specifies CAISESAGQETQYF.

The rearrangement joins TRBV6-6 to TRBJ1-2, with D maybe TRBD1 (5 bases). The CDR3 extends over 15 amino acids. V lost 4 bases to trimming and J lost 4 bases, with 16 bases between them. Germline V gives CDR1 MNHNY, CDR2 SVGAGI (reference sequence). In DNA, the CDR3 is TGTGCCAGCAGTTCCTCTGGAGGGGCGCCCTATGGCTACACCTTC. Protein sequence: CASSSSGGAPYGYTF.

This clone appeared once. The J gene is TRBJ2-5, the V gene TRBV2; D is perhaps TRBD2 (6 bases). The CDR3 spans 16 residues. V was cut by 7 bases and J by 2 bases, with 20 bases left in between. Germline values: CDR1 SNHLY, CDR2 FYNNEI. The CDR3 reads CASKEVGGRVQETQYF. In DNA, the CDR3 is TGTGCCAGCAAGGAGGTGGGAGGCCGGGTTCAAGAGACCCAGTACTTC.

The V and J genes are TRBV6-1 and TRBJ1-3; D is perhaps TRBD1 (6 bases). Trimming shortened V by 8 bases and J by 4 bases, and 18 bases separated the two germline ends. Germline lookup yields CDR1 MNHNS and CDR2 SASEGT. There are 15 residues in the CDR3. The CDR3 loop reads CASYVGGASGNTIYF. Here the CDR3 DNA reads TGTGCCAGCTACGTTGGGGGGGCATCGGGAAACACCATATATTTT.

The chain links TRBV7-3 to TRBJ2-4; the D gene is possibly TRBD2 (6 bases). Germline CDR1 is SGHTA and CDR2 is FQGTGA. V gave up 1 base and J gave up 0 bases, with 19 bases separating them. This CDR3 is built from 19 residues. This CDR3 reads CASSLRKAGINLAKNIQYF. The CDR3 DNA reads TGTGCCAGCAGCTTAAGGAAAGCGGGTATAAATTTAGCCAAAAACATTCAGTACTTC.

The chain joins TRBV18 to TRBJ1-2; TRBD1 matches at 8 bases. V was clipped by 1 base and J by 3 bases; unmatched bases: 4. The CDR3 is 15 residues long. The germline gives CDR1 KGHSH, CDR2 LQKENI. DNA for the CDR3: TGTGCCAGCTCACCACAGACAGGGGAATACTATGGCTACACCTTC. Translating it yields CASSPQTGEYYGYTF.

This chain joins TRBV28 and TRBJ1-2, with D maybe TRBD1 (5 bases). Trimming left V 5 bases short and J 0 bases short, with 13 bases between. The germline gives CDR1 MDHEN, CDR2 SYDVKM. The CDR3 has 15 residues. CDR3: CASSVGLGPNYGYTF. The CDR3 DNA follows: TGTGCCAGCAGTGTGGGACTGGGGCCTAACTATGGCTACACCTTC.

This chain links TRBV2 with TRBJ2-3, with 9 positions matching TRBD2. Germline V gene sequence: CDR1 SNHLY, CDR2 FYNNEI. The V segment lost 6 bases and the J segment 0 bases; nucleotides outside the gene matches: 7. This CDR3 is 16 amino acids long. Here the CDR3 reads CASSYGLATSTDTQYF. CDR3 sequence (DNA): TGTGCCAGCAGCTACGGACTAGCGACTAGCACAGATACGCAGTATTTT.

The chain couples TRBV6-7 to TRBJ2-1; 8 positions agree with TRBD2. TRBV6-7 qualifies as an ORF whose function is uncertain. J gave up 9 bases and V 10 bases, and 17 bases lay outside the gene matches. The CDR3 has 15 residues. The CDR3, as DNA: TGTGCCACCCTGCGGGGTAGCGGGAAGGTCGGTGAGCAGTTCTTC. Residues: CATLRGSGKVGEQFF.

V usage is TRBV2 and J usage is TRBJ1-1; 10 bases line up with TRBD1. Germline values: CDR1 SNHLY, CDR2 FYNNEI. V lost 5 bases and J lost 5; bases outside the gene matches: 11. This CDR3 spans 16 amino acids. CDR3 sequence: CASSRRQGAMGTEAFF. CDR3 DNA: TGTGCCAGCAGTCGCCGACAGGGGGCGATGGGGACTGAAGCTTTCTTT.

This chain links TRBV5-5 with TRBJ2-7; TRBD1 aligns across 7 bases. V was clipped by 4 bases and J by 3 bases; unmatched bases: 7. The germline CDR1 and CDR2 sequences are SGHKS and YYEKEE (reference sequence). The CDR3 length is 14 residues. The CDR3 DNA follows: TGTGCCAGCAGCATAAACCGGGACAGCTACGAGCAGTACTTC. Protein product: CASSINRDSYEQYF.

The chain is built from TRBV10-3 and TRBJ1-2; D perhaps matches TRBD1 (5 bases). Germline CDR1 and CDR2: ENHRY and SYGVKD. V gave up 8 bases and J gave up 4 bases, with 20 bases separating them. This CDR3 is 15 amino acids long. CDR3 in amino acids: CAIGVAGTGTYGYTF. As DNA, the CDR3 is TGTGCCATCGGGGTTGCCGGGACTGGGACCTATGGCTACACCTTC.

V is TRBV27 and J is TRBJ2-5, with 8 bases identical to TRBD1. Unmatched junction bases numbered 14, after V lost 4 bases and J lost 4 bases. This CDR3 region has 17 residues. The germline gives CDR1 MNHEY, CDR2 SMNVEV (reference sequence). This CDR3 reads CASSSQTGAMFGETQYF. CDR3 nucleotides: TGTGCCAGCAGTTCTCAGACAGGGGCTATGTTTGGAGAGACCCAGTACTTC.

The rearrangement links TRBV7-2 to TRBJ1-6; D gene ambiguous. This CDR3 has 16 residues. Germline assignment: CDR1 SGHTA and CDR2 FQGNSA. Trimming pared 2 bases from V and 5 bases from J, leaving 13 bases between. The CDR3 sequence: CASSLMRAEDNSPLHF. For the CDR3, the DNA is TGTGCCAGCAGCTTAATGAGGGCTGAAGATAATTCACCCCTCCACTTT.

V is TRBV5-5 and J is TRBJ2-2, with 11 bases lining up with TRBD1. Germline V gene sequence: CDR1 SGHKS, CDR2 YYEKEE (reference sequence). Trimming removed 4 bases from V and 1 base from J; junction bases left unmatched: 9. CDR3 length: 18 residues. The CDR3 coding sequence is TGTGCCAGCAGCGAGGACAGGGGGCGCTTTGGGAACACCGGGGAGCTGTTTTTT. This encodes CASSEDRGRFGNTGELFF.

The J gene is TRBJ2-7, the V gene TRBV30; D possibly corresponds to TRBD2 (6 bases). Germline V gene sequence: CDR1 GTSNPN, CDR2 SVGIG (reference sequence). The germline V and J ends were trimmed by 0 bases and 6 bases, with 15 bases remaining between them. CDR3 length equals 14 residues. The CDR3 region has the DNA TGTGCCTGGAGTGTAATCGGCGGGATCCCCGAGCAGTACTTC. Translated: CAWSVIGGIPEQYF.